The rows below give T cell receptor beta chains drawn from one sample of a study of graft-versus-host responses after intestinal transplantation. Repertoires were generated with immunoSEQ multiplex PCR, while TCRdb's copy carries only in-frame clones and drops some. Here the sample spans tens of thousands of clones, roughly 44% being singletons. Sequences were derived from alloreactive CD8+ T cells from a mixed lymphocyte reaction culture, sampled before transplantation. Receptors were obtained from a human patient who was an organ donor for intestinal transplantation. CDR3s include the opening cysteine and the closing phenylalanine or tryptophan. The order of the fields is clone size, CDR3 length, D gene, J gene, V gene, CDR3 protein, CDR3 DNA. The D gene is left open where the match is weak. Rows give clone size only sometimes, using once, few, many, or a class for an expanded clone.

-	17	-	TRBJ2-1	TRBV29-1	CSVVVLYAGLSYNEQFF	TGCAGCGTTGTGGTTCTGTATGCGGGACTCTCCTACAATGAGCAGTTCTTC
-	13	-	TRBJ2-7	TRBV5-1	CASSSSEGREQYF	TGCGCCAGCAGCTCATCGGAGGGGAGAGAGCAGTACTTC
few	15	TRBD2	TRBJ2-3	TRBV19	CASSINSGSTDTQYF	TGTGCCAGTAGTATTAATAGCGGGAGCACAGATACGCAGTATTTT
-	14	-	TRBJ1-4	TRBV9	CASSVEGTNEKLFF	TGTGCCAGCAGCGTAGAAGGCACTAATGAAAAACTGTTTTTT
few	15	-	TRBJ1-4	TRBV2	CASSEYVGAGEKLFF	TGTGCCAGCAGTGAATATGTTGGGGCAGGCGAAAAACTGTTTTTT
-	16	-	TRBJ2-3	TRBV4-2	CASSLRAGTGADTQYF	TGTGCCAGCAGCCTCAGGGCGGGAACGGGGGCAGATACGCAGTATTTT
medium-sized	14	-	TRBJ2-2	TRBV27	CASSLSGGSGELFF	TGTGCCAGCAGTTTATCAGGAGGGTCCGGGGAGCTGTTTTTT
-	14	-	TRBJ2-1	TRBV5-1	CASSLTGTYNEQFF	TGCGCCAGCAGCTTGACAGGTACCTACAATGAGCAGTTCTTC
-	15	-	TRBJ2-6	TRBV10-3	CATSGPERGANVLTF	TGTGCCACCTCGGGCCCAGAAAGGGGGGCCAACGTCCTGACTTTC
-	15	-	TRBJ2-3	TRBV11-3	CASSPWLAPFDTQYF	TGTGCCAGCAGCCCTTGGTTAGCTCCTTTCGATACGCAGTATTTT
-	12	-	TRBJ2-7	TRBV6-1	CASSGTTYEQYF	TGTGCCAGCAGCGGGACAACCTACGAGCAGTACTTC
-	14	TRBD2	TRBJ2-5	TRBV6-1	CASGLLAGQETQYF	TGTGCCAGCGGTTTACTAGCGGGGCAAGAGACCCAGTACTTC
-	16	-	TRBJ2-7	TRBV7-2	CASSLAPSKDVYEQYF	TGTGCCAGCAGCTTAGCCCCATCCAAGGACGTCTACGAGCAGTACTTC
-	13	TRBD1	TRBJ1-2	TRBV9	CASSAGGNYGYTF	TGTGCCAGCAGTGCAGGGGGTAACTATGGCTACACCTTC
-	16	-	TRBJ2-3	TRBV29-1	CSVDPFIAAPTDTQYF	TGCAGCGTTGACCCCTTCATAGCAGCCCCCACAGATACGCAGTATTTT
-	12	-	TRBJ2-1	TRBV2	CASSGTAGVSFF	TGTGCCAGCAGCGGGACAGCGGGAGTGTCATTCTTC
few	14	-	TRBJ1-4	TRBV7-9	CATGWGGTNEKLFF	TGTGCCACCGGATGGGGGGGGACTAATGAAAAACTGTTTTTT
few	13	-	TRBJ2-7	TRBV28	CASSLTGVGEQYF	TGTGCCAGCAGTTTGACGGGAGTAGGCGAGCAGTACTTC
few	12	-	TRBJ1-1	TRBV5-1	CASSLGDTEAFF	TGTGCCAGCAGCTTGGGGGACACTGAAGCTTTCTTT
-	17	TRBD1	TRBJ2-3	TRBV7-9	CASSPTLDRGATDTQYF	TGTGCCAGCAGCCCTACTCTGGACAGGGGGGCCACAGATACGCAGTATTTT
-	14	-	TRBJ2-1	TRBV6-6	CASSYSVSSDEQFF	TGTGCCAGCAGTTACTCTGTGTCTAGCGATGAGCAGTTCTTC
-	12	-	TRBJ2-7	TRBV10-2	CASSDRFYEQYF	TGCGCCAGCAGTGATCGATTCTACGAGCAGTACTTC
few	14	-	TRBJ2-7	TRBV6-6	CASSYSGTGYEQYF	TGTGCCAGCAGTTACTCAGGGACGGGCTACGAGCAGTACTTC
few	15	-	TRBJ2-3	TRBV2	CASKGTGAATDTQYF	TGTGCCAGCAAAGGCACGGGGGCCGCCACAGATACGCAGTATTTT
-	12	-	TRBJ1-1	TRBV30	CAWSVGGAEAFF	TGTGCCTGGAGTGTCGGTGGGGCTGAAGCTTTCTTT
-	16	TRBD2	TRBJ2-3	TRBV5-6	CASRSDSGKTTDTQYF	TGTGCCAGCAGATCCGATAGCGGGAAGACCACCGATACGCAGTATTTT
-	15	-	TRBJ1-1	TRBV10-3	CAITQYSWAGPEAFF	TGTGCCATCACCCAATACTCCTGGGCGGGACCTGAAGCTTTCTTT
-	15	-	TRBJ2-1	TRBV9	CASSVDGSTYNEQFF	TGTGCCAGCAGCGTAGACGGGAGTACCTACAATGAGCAGTTCTTC
-	15	-	TRBJ2-7	TRBV9	CASSPPGGAADEQYF	TGTGCCAGCAGCCCACCAGGCGGGGCCGCCGACGAGCAGTACTTC
few	14	TRBD1	TRBJ2-3	TRBV6-1	CASSRRTGGDTQYF	TGTGCCAGCAGTCGACGGACAGGGGGGGATACGCAGTATTTT
-	16	-	TRBJ2-3	TRBV1	CTSSLLFRREGDTQYF	TGCACCAGCAGCCTACTATTTCGGCGGGAGGGAGATACGCAGTATTTT
-	18	TRBD2	TRBJ2-1	TRBV7-8	CASSPHRGGLAGVSEQFF	TGTGCCAGCAGCCCACACCGGGGGGGACTAGCGGGAGTGAGTGAGCAGTTCTTC
-	13	-	TRBJ1-5	TRBV2	CASKRGANQPQHF	TGTGCCAGCAAAAGGGGTGCCAATCAGCCCCAGCATTTT
medium-sized	13	-	TRBJ1-1	TRBV29-1	CSVELGGGTEAFF	TGCAGCGTTGAACTGGGAGGGGGAACTGAAGCTTTCTTT
once	14	TRBD2	TRBJ2-1	TRBV19	CASSSQREVHEQFF	TGTGCCAGTAGTTCTCAGCGGGAGGTGCATGAGCAGTTCTTC
-	14	-	TRBJ1-5	TRBV6-5	CASSYGQSNQPQHF	TGTGCCAGCAGTTACGGACAGTCAAATCAGCCCCAGCATTTT
-	19	-	TRBJ1-5	TRBV28	CASSPSLWPTAYSNQPQHF	TGTGCCAGCAGTCCCTCCTTATGGCCTACAGCCTATAGCAATCAGCCCCAGCATTTT
-	17	TRBD1	TRBJ1-2	TRBV7-6	CASSHKPTGVVLNGYTF	TGTGCCAGCAGCCATAAGCCCACAGGGGTGGTGTTGAATGGCTACACCTTC
-	13	-	TRBJ1-1	TRBV25-1	CASRGASNTEAFF	TGTGCCAGCAGGGGGGCGTCGAACACTGAAGCTTTCTTT
-	13	-	TRBJ2-4	TRBV7-2	CASSFAGLNIQYF	TGTGCCAGCAGCTTCGCAGGCCTAAACATTCAGTACTTC
-	17	-	TRBJ2-6	TRBV14	CASSQGPLGSGANVLTF	TGTGCCAGCAGCCAAGGCCCCCTCGGCTCTGGGGCCAACGTCCTGACTTTC
few	16	-	TRBJ2-7	TRBV4-3	CASSQDPGRTGYEQYF	TGCGCCAGCAGCCAAGATCCGGGCCGAACAGGCTACGAGCAGTACTTC
medium-sized	14	TRBD1	TRBJ1-1	TRBV4-1	CASSQVGTGNEAFF	TGCGCCAGCAGCCAAGTAGGGACAGGGAATGAAGCTTTCTTT
-	15	TRBD2	TRBJ2-1	TRBV7-4	CASSLGTSGSGEQFF	TGTGCCAGCAGCTTAGGGACTAGCGGGAGCGGAGAGCAGTTCTTC
-	14	-	TRBJ2-2	TRBV4-3	CASSQIGDTGELFF	TGCGCCAGCAGCCAAATTGGGGACACCGGGGAGCTGTTTTTT
few	15	-	TRBJ2-5	TRBV6-6	CASSSTLGQQETQYF	TGTGCCAGCAGTTCCACTCTCGGACAGCAAGAGACCCAGTACTTC
-	13	-	TRBJ2-7	TRBV2	CASSEPAEGEQYF	TGTGCCAGCAGTGAACCAGCCGAGGGCGAGCAGTACTTC
few	16	TRBD2	TRBJ2-7	TRBV4-2	CASSQGLALRTYEQYF	TGTGCCAGCAGCCAGGGACTAGCGCTCCGAACCTACGAGCAGTACTTC
-	15	TRBD1	TRBJ1-2	TRBV9	CASSVSGGTDYGYTF	TGTGCCAGCAGCGTCTCAGGGGGAACGGACTATGGCTACACCTTC
once	14	-	TRBJ1-2	TRBV4-3	CASSQVGSPYGYTF	TGCGCCAGCAGCCAAGTAGGCAGTCCCTATGGCTACACCTTC